This T cell receptor beta chain is drawn from a study of blood T cells in healthy people across ages. CDR1 and CDR2 (germline): SGHTA, FQGNSA. This CDR3 has 16 amino acids. The V gene end was trimmed by 5 bases and the J gene end by 4 bases; junction bases not matched to a gene: 10. Through a sample-barcoded 5' primer and a J-beta primer mix, a second PCR was run for roughly 7 to 11 cycles. Each CDR3 protein gets one entry after TCRdb re-called the 5' RACE reads with MiXCR. The sample has some 750,000 distinct CDR3 sequences, about 20% seen once. This clonotype has only a few counts. This chain links TRBV7-2 with TRBJ1-5; 8 positions match TRBD1. The source of this sequence is a man between 65 and 85 years old in good health. Sequenced sample: blood. This CDR3 is CASSREGTGNNQPQHF. CDR3 in DNA: TGTGCCAGCAGCCGGGAAGGGACAGGAAATAATCAGCCCCAGCATTTT.